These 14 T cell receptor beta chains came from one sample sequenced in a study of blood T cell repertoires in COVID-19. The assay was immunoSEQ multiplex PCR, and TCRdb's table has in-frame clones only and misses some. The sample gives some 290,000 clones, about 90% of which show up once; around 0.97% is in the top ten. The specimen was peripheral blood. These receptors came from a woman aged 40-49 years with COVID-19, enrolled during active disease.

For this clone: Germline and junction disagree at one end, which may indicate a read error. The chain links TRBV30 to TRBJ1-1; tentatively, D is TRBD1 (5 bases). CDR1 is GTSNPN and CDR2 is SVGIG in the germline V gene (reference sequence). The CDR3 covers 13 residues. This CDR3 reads CACQTDMNTESFF. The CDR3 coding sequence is TGTGCCTGCCAGACAGACATGAACACTGAATCTTTCTTT.

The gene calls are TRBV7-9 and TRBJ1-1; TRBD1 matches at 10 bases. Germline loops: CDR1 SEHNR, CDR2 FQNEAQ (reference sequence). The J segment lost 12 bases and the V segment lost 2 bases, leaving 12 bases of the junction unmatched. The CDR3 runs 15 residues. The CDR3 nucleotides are TGTGCCAGCAGCTTAATGGGACAGGGGAGACGTAGGACTTTCTTT. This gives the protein CASSLMGQGRRRTFF.

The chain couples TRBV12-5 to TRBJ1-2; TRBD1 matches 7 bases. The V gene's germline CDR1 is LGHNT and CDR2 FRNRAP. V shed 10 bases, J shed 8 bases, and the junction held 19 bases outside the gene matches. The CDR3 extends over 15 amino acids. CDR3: CATGGVVGSPRGYTF. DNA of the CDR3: TGTGCTACAGGGGGAGTTGTGGGCTCCCCGAGGGGCTACACCTTC.

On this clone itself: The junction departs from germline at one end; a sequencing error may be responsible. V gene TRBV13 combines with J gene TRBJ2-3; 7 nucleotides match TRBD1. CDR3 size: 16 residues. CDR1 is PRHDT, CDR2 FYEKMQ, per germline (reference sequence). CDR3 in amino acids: CASSLNRGTGPDTQYF. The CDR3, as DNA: TGTGCTAGCAGCTTAAACAGGGGTACGGGCCCAGATACGCAGTATTTT.

Here the CDR3 reads CASSQFTFQADQANEKLFF. The CDR3 bases are TGCGCCAGCAGTCAATTTACGTTTCAGGCCGACCAGGCAAATGAAAAACTGTTTTTT. V and J are TRBV23-1 and TRBJ1-4, with D uncertain. TRBV23-1 is an open reading frame whose function is uncertain. This CDR3 contains 19 residues. V shed 1 base and J shed 5 bases, with 23 bases lying between them.

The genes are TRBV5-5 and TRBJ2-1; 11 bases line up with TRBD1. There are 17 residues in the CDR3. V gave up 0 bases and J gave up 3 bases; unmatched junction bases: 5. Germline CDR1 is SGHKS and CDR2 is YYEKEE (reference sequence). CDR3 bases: TGTGCCAGCAGCTTGGAGGCGGGACAGGGGGACTACAATGAGCAGTTCTTC. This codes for CASSLEAGQGDYNEQFF.

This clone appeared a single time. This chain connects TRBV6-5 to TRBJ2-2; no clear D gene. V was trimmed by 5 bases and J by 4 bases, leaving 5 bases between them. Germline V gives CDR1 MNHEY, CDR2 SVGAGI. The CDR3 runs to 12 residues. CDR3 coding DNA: TGTGCCAGCAGTATTCGCACCGGGGAGCTGTTTTTT. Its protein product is CASSIRTGELFF.

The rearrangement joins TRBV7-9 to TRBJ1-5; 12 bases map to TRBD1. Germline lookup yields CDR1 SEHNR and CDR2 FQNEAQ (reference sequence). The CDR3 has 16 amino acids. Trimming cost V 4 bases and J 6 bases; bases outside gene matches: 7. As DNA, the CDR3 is TGTGCCAGCAGCTCTCCCGGGACAGGGGGCCCTCAGCCCCAGCATTTT. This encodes CASSSPGTGGPQPQHF.

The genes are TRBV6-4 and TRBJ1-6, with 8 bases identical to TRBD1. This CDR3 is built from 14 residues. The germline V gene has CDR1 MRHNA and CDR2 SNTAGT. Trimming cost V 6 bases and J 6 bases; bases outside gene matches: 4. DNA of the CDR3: TGTGCCAGCAGAGGACAGGGACTTAATTCACCCCTCCACTTT. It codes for CASRGQGLNSPLHF.

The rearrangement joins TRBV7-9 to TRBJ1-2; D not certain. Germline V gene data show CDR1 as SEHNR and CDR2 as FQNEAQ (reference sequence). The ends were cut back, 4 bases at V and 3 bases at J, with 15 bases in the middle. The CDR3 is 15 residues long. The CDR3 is CASSSSGLSDYGYTF. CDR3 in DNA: TGTGCCAGCAGCTCAAGCGGACTCTCCGACTATGGCTACACCTTC.

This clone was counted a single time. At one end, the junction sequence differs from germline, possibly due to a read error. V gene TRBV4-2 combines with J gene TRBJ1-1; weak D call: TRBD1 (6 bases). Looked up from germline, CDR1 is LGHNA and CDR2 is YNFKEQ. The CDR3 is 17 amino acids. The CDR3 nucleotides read TGTGCCAGCAGCCAACACCGACAGGAAAGTTTGAACGCTGAAGCTTTCTTT. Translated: CASSQHRQESLNAEAFF.

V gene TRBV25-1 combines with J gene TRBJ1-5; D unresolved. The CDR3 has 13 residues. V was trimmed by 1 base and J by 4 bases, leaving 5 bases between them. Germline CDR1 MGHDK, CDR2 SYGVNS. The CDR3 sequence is CASSEFGNQPQHF. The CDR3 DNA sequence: TGTGCCAGCAGTGAATTCGGTAATCAGCCCCAGCATTTT.

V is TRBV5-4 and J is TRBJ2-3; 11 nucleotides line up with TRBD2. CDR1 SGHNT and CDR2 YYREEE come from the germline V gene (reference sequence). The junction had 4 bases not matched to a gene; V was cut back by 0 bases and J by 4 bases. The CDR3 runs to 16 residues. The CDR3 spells CASSLVLAGAADTQYF. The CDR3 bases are TGTGCCAGCAGCTTGGTACTAGCGGGGGCTGCAGATACGCAGTATTTT.

For the CDR3, the DNA is TGCGCCAGCAGCTTTGCGGTATCCCGGGAGCTGTTTTTT. This sequence encodes CASSFAVSRELFF. The gene calls are TRBV5-1 and TRBJ2-2, with D unresolved. CDR1 and CDR2 from the germline V gene are SGHRS and YFSETQ. CDR3 length: 13 residues. V lost 2 bases and J 9 bases, leaving 11 bases between the germline ends. Filled out from reference TRBV5-1 and TRBJ2-2, the complete variable domain reads KAGVTQTPRYLIKTRGQQVTLSCSPISGHRSVSWYQQTPGQGLQFLFEYFSETQRNKGNFPGRFSGRQFSNSRSEMNVSTLELGDSALYLCASSFAVSRELFFGEGSRLTVL.